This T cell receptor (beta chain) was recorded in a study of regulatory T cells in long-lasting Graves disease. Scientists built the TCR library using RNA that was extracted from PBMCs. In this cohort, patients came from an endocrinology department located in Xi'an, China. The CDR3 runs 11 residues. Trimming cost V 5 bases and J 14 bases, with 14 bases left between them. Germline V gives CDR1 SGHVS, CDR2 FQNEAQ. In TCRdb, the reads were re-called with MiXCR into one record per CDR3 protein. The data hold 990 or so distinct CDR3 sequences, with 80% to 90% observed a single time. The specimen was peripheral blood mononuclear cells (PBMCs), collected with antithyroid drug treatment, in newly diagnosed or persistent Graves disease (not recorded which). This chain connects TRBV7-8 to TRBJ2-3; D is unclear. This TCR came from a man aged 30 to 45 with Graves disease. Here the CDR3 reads CASSTDLVWYF. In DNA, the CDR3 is TGTGCCAGCAGCACCGATTTAGTTTGGTATTTT.